This T cell receptor beta chain stems from a study of blood T cell repertoires in COVID-19. Produced via immunoSEQ multiplex PCR; TCRdb's table is partial and in-frame only. This table has 250,000 to 300,000 clones, over 85% appearing once. This clone was detected a few times. This sequence originates from a woman aged 45-65 years who had been exposed to COVID-19. Sequencing used PBMCs or T cells enriched from blood (not recorded which).

CDR3: CAHGLAVSYEQYF. CDR3 in DNA: TGTGCTCACGGACTAGCGGTCTCCTACGAGCAGTACTTC. This rearrangement joins TRBV28 to TRBJ2-7, with 10 positions matching TRBD2. CDR3 length: 13 amino acids. The germline V gene has CDR1 MDHEN and CDR2 SYDVKM. Supplemented by reference TRBV28 and TRBJ2-7, the full variable domain reads DVKVTQSSRYLVKRTGEKVFLECVQDMDHENMFWYRQDPGLGLRLIYFSYDVKMKEKGDIPEGYSVSREKKERFSLILESASTNQTSMYLCAHGLAVSYEQYFGPGTRLTVT.